This is a list of T cell receptor beta chains from one sample in a study of blood T cell repertoires in COVID-19. Sequencing used immunoSEQ multiplex PCR; TCRdb keeps in-frame clones, though not all of them. The sample yields approximately 180,000 clones, 87% seen once. Sequenced sample: peripheral blood. Every receptor here comes from a man aged 35-49 years with active or convalescent COVID-19. Each CDR3 is given with its conserved first and last residue. Each record gives: D gene, J gene, clone size, V gene, CDR3 DNA, CDR3 protein. D genes are given only for firm matches. Not all rows give a size; the values are once, few, many and, for expanded clones, a class.

TRBD1,TRBJ1-4,NA,TRBV19,TGTGCCAGTAGTACGGGGACAGGGCCTAATGAAAAACTGTTTTTT,CASSTGTGPNEKLFF
NA,TRBJ1-1,NA,TRBV28,TGTGCCAGCATCCTAATGGGGGCCCCAGCTTTCTTT,CASILMGAPAFF
TRBD1,TRBJ1-6,NA,TRBV7-2,TGTGCCAGTCAGCCGGACAGGGGAGGATCACCCCTCCACTTT,CASQPDRGGSPLHF
TRBD1,TRBJ1-2,NA,TRBV6-2/TRBV6-3,TGTGCCAGCAGTTATCCTCTTCTAACAGGGGAGACTAACTATGGCTACACCTTC,CASSYPLLTGETNYGYTF
TRBD1,TRBJ1-5,NA,TRBV19,TGTGCCAGTAGTATAAAATCAGGGGGCCTTAGCAATCAGCCCCAGCATTTT,CASSIKSGGLSNQPQHF
TRBD2,TRBJ2-1,NA,TRBV5-1,TGCGCCAGCAGCTTGAATCCCGGGACTACCGGGTACAATGAGCAGTTCTTC,CASSLNPGTTGYNEQFF
NA,TRBJ2-7,NA,TRBV6-6,TGTGCCAGCAGTTACTCTCTAGCCTATTCCTACGAGCAGTACTTC,CASSYSLAYSYEQYF
TRBD1,TRBJ2-7,NA,TRBV6-5,TGTGCCAGCGGCGGACAGGGGCCCTACGAGCAGTACTTC,CASGGQGPYEQYF
TRBD1,TRBJ1-6,NA,TRBV4-1,TGCGCCAGCAGCCAAGAAACGAGGGACAGCGGATATAATTCACCCCTCCACTTT,CASSQETRDSGYNSPLHF
NA,TRBJ1-5,NA,TRBV4-1,TGCGCCAGCAGCCTCCTAGCGGGGGAGCCCCAGCATTTT,CASSLLAGEPQHF
NA,TRBJ1-5,NA,TRBV30,TGTGCCTGGAGCGGTCGGAGTAATCAGCCCCAGCATTTT,CAWSGRSNQPQHF
TRBD2,TRBJ2-3,NA,TRBV4-2,TGTGCCAGCAGCCAACTTAGCGGGGGGAACCCCACAGATACGCAGTATTTT,CASSQLSGGNPTDTQYF
TRBD2,TRBJ2-1,NA,TRBV25-1,TGTGCCAGCAGTGAGCCCGGGGCGGGGGATGAGCAGTTCTTC,CASSEPGAGDEQFF
NA,TRBJ1-1,once,TRBV7-8,TGTGCCAGCAGCTTAGTCCAGGGGCGGATAGGAGAAGCTTTCTTT,CASSLVQGRIGEAFF
NA,TRBJ1-2,NA,TRBV10-3,TGTGCCATCACCCTGGGGGCCCAAGACTATGGCTACACCTTC,CAITLGAQDYGYTF
NA,TRBJ2-3,NA,TRBV30,TGTGCCTGGACCATCACAGATACGCAGTATTTT,CAWTITDTQYF
NA,TRBJ2-5,once,TRBV29-1,TGCAGCGTCGAAGGCGGGGGCGGCGAGACCCAGTACTTC,CSVEGGGGETQYF
NA,TRBJ2-3,NA,TRBV4-3,TGCGCCAGCAGCCAAGAACTTCCCTCAGATACGCAGTATTTT,CASSQELPSDTQYF
TRBD1,TRBJ1-2,NA,TRBV5-1,TGCGCCAGCAGTCTCCAGGGGGATAACTATGGCTACACCTTC,CASSLQGDNYGYTF
NA,TRBJ1-1,NA,TRBV24-1,TGTGCCACCAGTGATTCCCCCGAGGGGGGGGACACTGAAGCTTTCTTT,CATSDSPEGGDTEAFF
TRBD1,TRBJ1-2,few,TRBV6-2/TRBV6-3,TGTGCCAGCAGCCAAGGACAGGGGACGTATGGCTACACCTTC,CASSQGQGTYGYTF
NA,TRBJ1-6,NA,TRBV9,TGTGCCAGCAGCGTATCAACAGGGTTAAATTCACCCCTCCACTTT,CASSVSTGLNSPLHF
NA,TRBJ1-1,NA,TRBV6-5,TGTGCCAGCAGTTACAGGGAGTCGTCAACTGAAGCTTTCTTT,CASSYRESSTEAFF
NA,TRBJ1-1,NA,TRBV2,TGTGCCAGCAGGGTGACAGAGAACACTGAAGCTTTCTTT,CASRVTENTEAFF
NA,TRBJ2-7,NA,TRBV6-5,TGTGCCAGCAGATTCCTGGAGAGCGGGTACTACGAGCAGTACTTC,CASRFLESGYYEQYF
TRBD2,TRBJ2-3,NA,TRBV27,TGTGCCAGCAGTCCCACCTCGGGGACTAGCCGTACGCAGTATTTT,CASSPTSGTSRTQYF
NA,TRBJ1-5,NA,TRBV27,TGTGCCAGCAGTACTTTCCGGGAACTACCCAATCAGCCCCAGCATTTT,CASSTFRELPNQPQHF
TRBD2,TRBJ2-3,NA,TRBV11-2,TGTGCCAGCAGCTTAGCGGTAGCGGGGGATGTTACGCAGTATTTT,CASSLAVAGDVTQYF
TRBD1,TRBJ2-5,once,TRBV7-4,TGTGCCAGCAGTACCGATTTTAAAGGGACAGGGCAAGAGACCCAGTACTTC,CASSTDFKGTGQETQYF
NA,TRBJ2-7,NA,TRBV10-3,TGTGCCACTCGGTGGAGCTACGAGCAGTACTTC,CATRWSYEQYF
NA,TRBJ2-7,NA,TRBV20-1,TGCAGTGCTAGAGAGGCTTACGAGCAGTACTTC,CSAREAYEQYF
NA,TRBJ1-2,once,TRBV10-3,TGTGCCATCAGTGGGGTTGGGGGAGGCGGCTACACCTTC,CAISGVGGGGYTF
NA,TRBJ1-2,NA,TRBV18,TGTGCCAGCTCACCATCGAACTTATATGGCTACACCTTC,CASSPSNLYGYTF
NA,TRBJ1-5,NA,TRBV6-5,TGTGCCAGCGGAGTTTCGGTGGATCAGCCCCAGCATTTT,CASGVSVDQPQHF
NA,TRBJ2-7,few,TRBV7-2,TGTGCCAGCAGCTTAGCGCAGGGGATCCACGAGCAGTACTTC,CASSLAQGIHEQYF
TRBD1,TRBJ2-7,few,TRBV19,TGTGCCAGTAGTCCCGCCAGGGGGCTGGGGGAGCAGTACTTC,CASSPARGLGEQYF
TRBD1,TRBJ2-1,NA,TRBV28,TGTGCCAGCAGTCGGGGCAGGGGGCCGTACAATGAGCAGTTCTTC,CASSRGRGPYNEQFF